The clone carrying this T cell receptor (beta chain) was seen ten or more times. RNA transcripts served as template for amplifying TCR beta CDR3 sequences. RT-PCR in the first round used HTBI primers; a second-round multiplex PCR followed. TCRdb processed the multiplex PCR reads anew with MiXCR; each CDR3 protein has one entry. Counted here are about 740,000 distinct CDR3 sequences, 35% to 50% occurring once; the ten biggest clones make up 40% to 55%. Per germline, CDR1 SGHVS and CDR2 FQNEAQ. V gave up 3 bases and J gave up 1 base; unmatched junction bases: 9. CDR3 length: 17 amino acids. Having ophthalmopathy, the donors showed moderate-to-severe activity, CAS ≥3 and NOSPECS ≥4, with disease lasting under 3 months. Other autoimmune diseases, uncontrolled infections, pregnancy and lactation each led to patient exclusion. A volume of 10 ml of fresh peripheral blood supplied the PBMCs. The data stem from a study of Graves' ophthalmopathy and Graves' hyperthyroidism.

This receptor was taken from an adult man with Graves' ophthalmopathy. This chain uses TRBV7-8 with TRBJ1-3; 7 nucleotides align to TRBD1. The specimen was peripheral blood. In DNA, the CDR3 is TGTGCCAGCAGCTTGGTGGGACAGCTGGCGTCTGGAAACACCATATATTTT. This gives the protein CASSLVGQLASGNTIYF.